This T cell receptor (beta chain) was sequenced in a study of T cell responses to AZD1222 COVID-19 vaccine. Study details: Second doses at about 4 or about 12 weeks were pooled.

Study observations and caveats: White British people made up most donors, females outnumbered males, and clonal diversity was possibly underestimated. Spike was spanned by vaccine-associated CD4 TCRs, which were dominant at 160-218 and 743-854. Repertoire sampling was restricted to post-peak T cell response timepoints.

V was cut by 3 bases and J by 4 bases, with 9 bases left in between. The CDR3 runs to 13 residues. Germline V lookup: CDR1 ENHRY, CDR2 SYGVKD. TCRdb's table, derived via immunoSEQ multiplex PCR, lists solely in-frame clones and lacks some. The repertoire holds more than 75,000 clones, with approximately 90% as singletons. In the case of this clone: Its antigen remains unidentified.

The sequence came from an adult in good health. V and J are TRBV10-3 and TRBJ2-5, with D possibly TRBD1 on 7 matching bases. Sequenced here: peripheral blood, sampled on day 0 of AZD1222 vaccination. The CDR3 reads CAISDQGGETQYF. In DNA, the CDR3 is TGTGCCATCAGTGACCAGGGGGGAGAGACCCAGTACTTC.